The rows below give T cell receptor beta chains drawn from one sample of a study of blood T cell repertoires in COVID-19. Clones were sequenced by immunoSEQ multiplex PCR, and TCRdb holds only the in-frame ones, with some missing. The profile shows more than 140,000 clones, about four fifths of them singletons. Sequenced: peripheral blood. These receptors were collected from a human donor in a cohort sampled during active COVID-19. Both conserved end residues are part of each CDR3. Each record gives: CDR3 DNA, CDR3 protein, clone size, V gene, D gene, J gene, CDR3 length. D genes are given only for firm matches. Expanded clones are given a class, and other clones once, few, many or no size at all.

CDR3nt: TGTGCCAGCAGTTCCCCCCGGGGTCCGTCTGGAAACACCATATATTTT
CDR3aa: CASSSPRGPSGNTIYF
abundance: NA
v_gene: TRBV27
d_gene: NA
j_gene: TRBJ1-3
len: 16

CDR3nt: TGTGCCAGCAGCGTAGTTATTAGCAATGAGCAGTTCTTC
CDR3aa: CASSVVISNEQFF
abundance: NA
v_gene: TRBV9
d_gene: NA
j_gene: TRBJ2-1
len: 13

CDR3nt: TGTGCCAGCAGCCAACAGGGGGCACTCTACAATGAGCAGTTCTTC
CDR3aa: CASSQQGALYNEQFF
abundance: NA
v_gene: TRBV7-6
d_gene: TRBD1
j_gene: TRBJ2-1
len: 15

CDR3nt: TGTGCCACCCAGGGACAGGGGGCTAGTAGCAATCAGCCCCAGCATTTT
CDR3aa: CATQGQGASSNQPQHF
abundance: NA
v_gene: TRBV19
d_gene: TRBD1
j_gene: TRBJ1-5
len: 16

CDR3nt: TGCAGTGCTAGTTTCGGTGAAAAACTGTTTTTT
CDR3aa: CSASFGEKLFF
abundance: NA
v_gene: TRBV20-1
d_gene: NA
j_gene: TRBJ1-4
len: 11

CDR3nt: TGTGCCAGCAGCTTAGGGCAGGTTATGAACACTGAAGCTTTCTTT
CDR3aa: CASSLGQVMNTEAFF
abundance: NA
v_gene: TRBV11-2
d_gene: NA
j_gene: TRBJ1-1
len: 15

CDR3nt: TGTGCCAGCAGCAGCCTGGGGGGCACTGAAGCTTTCTTT
CDR3aa: CASSSLGGTEAFF
abundance: NA
v_gene: TRBV12-3/TRBV12-4
d_gene: NA
j_gene: TRBJ1-1
len: 13

CDR3nt: TGTGCCATCAGTGAGTTCCGGGGAGTTGACGGAAACACCATATATTTT
CDR3aa: CAISEFRGVDGNTIYF
abundance: NA
v_gene: TRBV10-3
d_gene: NA
j_gene: TRBJ1-3
len: 16

CDR3nt: TGTGCCAGCAGTGAAGGAGACAGCCTCAATCAGCCCCAGCATTTT
CDR3aa: CASSEGDSLNQPQHF
abundance: NA
v_gene: TRBV6-1
d_gene: NA
j_gene: TRBJ1-5
len: 15

CDR3nt: TGCGCCAGCGGGTATAAGACAGGGCACACCTACGAGCAGTACTTC
CDR3aa: CASGYKTGHTYEQYF
abundance: NA
v_gene: TRBV5-1
d_gene: TRBD1
j_gene: TRBJ2-7
len: 15

CDR3nt: TGTGCCAGCAGTGAAGGGGCTAGCGGGAGTGTCACCGGGGAGCTGTTTTTT
CDR3aa: CASSEGASGSVTGELFF
abundance: NA
v_gene: TRBV2
d_gene: TRBD2
j_gene: TRBJ2-2
len: 17

CDR3nt: TGTGCCAGCAGCTATCAGACAGGGGGCTGGGGCTACACCTTC
CDR3aa: CASSYQTGGWGYTF
abundance: NA
v_gene: TRBV7-8
d_gene: TRBD1
j_gene: TRBJ1-2
len: 14

CDR3nt: TGTGCCAGCAGTTCCCACACAGGGGTTGGCGGGGAGCTGTTTTTT
CDR3aa: CASSSHTGVGGELFF
abundance: NA
v_gene: TRBV6-5
d_gene: TRBD1
j_gene: TRBJ2-2
len: 15

CDR3nt: TGCGCCAGCAGCCAAGTCAGGCCGGGGTGGGGTGGTGAGCAGTTCTTC
CDR3aa: CASSQVRPGWGGEQFF
abundance: NA
v_gene: TRBV4-1
d_gene: NA
j_gene: TRBJ2-1
len: 16

CDR3nt: TGCGCCAGCACCGCGGGTATCTCGGGATTCAATGAGCAGTTCTTC
CDR3aa: CASTAGISGFNEQFF
abundance: NA
v_gene: TRBV5-1
d_gene: NA
j_gene: TRBJ2-1
len: 15

CDR3nt: TGTGCCAGCAGCCTATGGACAGGGGGACAGCCCCAGCATTTT
CDR3aa: CASSLWTGGQPQHF
abundance: NA
v_gene: TRBV5-6
d_gene: TRBD1
j_gene: TRBJ1-5
len: 14

CDR3nt: TGTGCCCCACGACTAGCGGGAGGAAGAAGCTTTAGCACAGATACGCAGTATTTT
CDR3aa: CAPRLAGGRSFSTDTQYF
abundance: NA
v_gene: TRBV30
d_gene: TRBD2
j_gene: TRBJ2-3
len: 18

CDR3nt: TGTGCCAGCAGCTCCTTCAACGGACCAGCCCCCAAGGGGTCCCAGTACTTC
CDR3aa: CASSSFNGPAPKGSQYF
abundance: few
v_gene: TRBV7-8
d_gene: NA
j_gene: TRBJ2-5
len: 17

CDR3nt: TGTGCCAGCTCGACTCAAAAGGAAGGTCAGCCCCAGCATTTT
CDR3aa: CASSTQKEGQPQHF
abundance: NA
v_gene: TRBV27
d_gene: NA
j_gene: TRBJ1-5
len: 14

CDR3nt: TGTGCCAGCAGCCCCATAGGGACAAATGAAAAACTGTTTTTT
CDR3aa: CASSPIGTNEKLFF
abundance: NA
v_gene: TRBV3-1/TRBV3-2
d_gene: NA
j_gene: TRBJ1-4
len: 14

CDR3nt: TGTGCCAGCAGTAGGGAGGAGGGCTATGGCTACACCTTC
CDR3aa: CASSREEGYGYTF
abundance: NA
v_gene: TRBV2
d_gene: NA
j_gene: TRBJ1-2
len: 13

CDR3nt: TGTGCCAGCACCAAAAAGGGTGGGGACTTTTACACCGGGGAGCTGTTTTTT
CDR3aa: CASTKKGGDFYTGELFF
abundance: NA
v_gene: TRBV25-1
d_gene: NA
j_gene: TRBJ2-2
len: 17

CDR3nt: TGTGCCAGCAGCTTCAAATGGACTAGCGTAAATGAGCAGTTCTTC
CDR3aa: CASSFKWTSVNEQFF
abundance: NA
v_gene: TRBV6-6
d_gene: TRBD2
j_gene: TRBJ2-1
len: 15

CDR3nt: TGTGCCAGCAGCCAAGGAGCGGGGGCTCGGACCGGGGAGCTGTTTTTT
CDR3aa: CASSQGAGARTGELFF
abundance: many
v_gene: TRBV3-1/TRBV3-2
d_gene: TRBD2
j_gene: TRBJ2-2
len: 16

CDR3nt: TGTGCCACCAGCAGAGAATGGGCAGAGACCCAGTACTTC
CDR3aa: CATSREWAETQYF
abundance: NA
v_gene: TRBV15
d_gene: NA
j_gene: TRBJ2-5
len: 13

CDR3nt: TGTGCTAGTGGACCAAAGGGGGCTCTTTTTTACGAGCAGTACTTC
CDR3aa: CASGPKGALFYEQYF
abundance: NA
v_gene: TRBV12-5
d_gene: TRBD1
j_gene: TRBJ2-7
len: 15

CDR3nt: TGTGCCAGCAGCCAAGATCAACAGAGGAACACTGAAGCTTTCTTT
CDR3aa: CASSQDQQRNTEAFF
abundance: NA
v_gene: TRBV4-2
d_gene: NA
j_gene: TRBJ1-1
len: 15

CDR3nt: TGTGCCATCAGTCGGGACAGGGAAGAGACCCAGTACTTC
CDR3aa: CAISRDREETQYF
abundance: NA
v_gene: TRBV10-3
d_gene: TRBD1
j_gene: TRBJ2-5
len: 13

CDR3nt: TGCGCCAGCAGCATAGCACAGGGTAACACTGAAGCTTTCTTT
CDR3aa: CASSIAQGNTEAFF
abundance: NA
v_gene: TRBV5-1
d_gene: NA
j_gene: TRBJ1-1
len: 14

CDR3nt: TGTGCCAGCAGTTTCCTACCCCCGGGACAGGGGGGTGAAAAACTGTTTTTT
CDR3aa: CASSFLPPGQGGEKLFF
abundance: NA
v_gene: TRBV27
d_gene: TRBD1
j_gene: TRBJ1-4
len: 17